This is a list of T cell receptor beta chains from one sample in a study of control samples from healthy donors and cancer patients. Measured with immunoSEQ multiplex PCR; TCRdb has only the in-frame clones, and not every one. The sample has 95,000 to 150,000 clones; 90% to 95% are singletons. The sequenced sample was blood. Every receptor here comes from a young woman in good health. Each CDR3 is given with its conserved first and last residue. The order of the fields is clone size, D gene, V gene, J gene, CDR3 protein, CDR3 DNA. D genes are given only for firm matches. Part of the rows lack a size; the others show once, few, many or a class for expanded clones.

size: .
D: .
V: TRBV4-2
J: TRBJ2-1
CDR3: CASSPGRGEQFF
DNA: TGTGCCAGCAGCCCCGGTCGAGGTGAGCAGTTCTTC

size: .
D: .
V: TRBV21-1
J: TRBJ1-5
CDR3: CASSKEGFWAGVYSNQPQHF
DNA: TGTGCCAGCAGCAAAGAGGGCTTTTGGGCAGGCGTGTATAGCAATCAGCCCCAGCATTTT

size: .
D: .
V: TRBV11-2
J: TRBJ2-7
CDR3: CASSLVTGVVYEQYF
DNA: TGTGCCAGCAGCTTAGTAACGGGAGTAGTATACGAGCAGTACTTC

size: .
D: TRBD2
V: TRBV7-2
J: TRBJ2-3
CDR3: CASSFPVLSAGEPTDTQYF
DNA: TGTGCCAGCAGCTTCCCCGTCCTTAGTGCGGGGGAGCCCACAGATACGCAGTATTTT

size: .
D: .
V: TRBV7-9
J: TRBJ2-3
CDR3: CASSYGAGTSSTDTQYF
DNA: TGTGCCAGCAGCTACGGGGCCGGGACTTCAAGCACAGATACGCAGTATTTT

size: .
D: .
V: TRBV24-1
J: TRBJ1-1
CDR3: CATSSGANTEAFF
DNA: TGTGCCACCAGTAGCGGGGCGAACACTGAAGCTTTCTTT

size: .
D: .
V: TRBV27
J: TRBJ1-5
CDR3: CASRPTGNRGDQPQHF
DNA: TGTGCCAGCAGGCCAACAGGGAACCGAGGGGATCAGCCCCAGCATTTT

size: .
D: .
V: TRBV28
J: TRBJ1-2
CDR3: CAVKRDSNYGYTF
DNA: TGTGCCGTAAAGAGGGATTCCAACTATGGCTACACCTTC

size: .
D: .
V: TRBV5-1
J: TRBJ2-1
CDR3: CASSLVVSVSQQFF
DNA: TGCGCCAGCAGCTTGGTAGTATCGGTGAGCCAGCAGTTCTTC

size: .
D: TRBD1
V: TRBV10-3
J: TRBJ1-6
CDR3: CAISEGQDLGSPLHF
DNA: TGTGCCATCAGTGAGGGACAGGACCTTGGTTCACCCCTCCACTTT

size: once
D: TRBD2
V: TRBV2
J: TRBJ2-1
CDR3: CATTRTSNEQFF
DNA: TGTGCCACGACCCGGACTAGTAATGAGCAGTTCTTC

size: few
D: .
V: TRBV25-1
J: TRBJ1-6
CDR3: CASRGASGNSPLHF
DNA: TGTGCCAGCAGGGGGGCCAGTGGGAATTCACCCCTCCACTTT

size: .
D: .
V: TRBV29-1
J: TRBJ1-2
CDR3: CSVENRFGSYTF
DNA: TGCAGCGTTGAAAACAGGTTCGGAAGCTACACCTTC

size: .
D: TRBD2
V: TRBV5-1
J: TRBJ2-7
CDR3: CASSLDLDPGGITYEQYF
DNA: TGCGCCAGCAGCTTGGATCTCGATCCGGGGGGAATAACCTACGAGCAGTACTTC

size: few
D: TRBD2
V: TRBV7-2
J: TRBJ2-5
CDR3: CASSALAGGTQETQYF
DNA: TGTGCCAGCAGCGCACTGGCGGGGGGTACTCAAGAGACCCAGTACTTC

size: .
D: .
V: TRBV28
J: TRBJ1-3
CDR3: CASSLWQVSSGNTIYF
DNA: TGTGCCAGCAGTTTATGGCAGGTTTCCTCTGGAAACACCATATATTTT

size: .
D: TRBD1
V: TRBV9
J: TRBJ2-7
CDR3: CASSLRDRGNEQYF
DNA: TGTGCCAGCAGCCTCCGGGACAGGGGTAACGAGCAGTACTTC

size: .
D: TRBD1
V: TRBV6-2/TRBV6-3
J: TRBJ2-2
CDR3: CASSYSGQPNTGELFF
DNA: TGTGCCAGCAGTTACTCGGGACAGCCGAACACCGGGGAGCTGTTTTTT

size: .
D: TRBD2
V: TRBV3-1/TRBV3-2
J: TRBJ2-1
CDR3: CASSQDSGGRNEQFF
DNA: TGTGCCAGCAGCCAAGATTCGGGAGGGAGGAATGAGCAGTTCTTC

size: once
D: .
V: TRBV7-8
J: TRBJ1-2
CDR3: CASSVTRDVGLYGYTF
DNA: TGTGCCAGCAGCGTCACGAGGGATGTAGGATTATATGGCTACACCTTC

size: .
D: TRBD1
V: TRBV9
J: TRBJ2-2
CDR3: CASSVVEVGRGPDGELFF
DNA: TGTGCCAGCAGCGTAGTGGAAGTAGGCAGGGGGCCTGACGGGGAGCTGTTTTTT

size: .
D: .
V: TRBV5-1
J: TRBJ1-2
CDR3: CASSWRGQEGNGYTF
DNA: TGCGCCAGCAGCTGGCGCGGCCAGGAAGGTAATGGCTACACCTTC

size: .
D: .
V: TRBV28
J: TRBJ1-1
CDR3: CASSSTGLNTEAFF
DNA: TGTGCCAGCAGTTCCACAGGTTTGAACACTGAAGCTTTCTTT

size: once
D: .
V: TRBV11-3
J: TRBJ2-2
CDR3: CASSLAGAGELFF
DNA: TGTGCCAGCAGCTTAGCAGGCGCCGGGGAGCTGTTTTTT

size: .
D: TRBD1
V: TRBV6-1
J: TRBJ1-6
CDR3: CASSEKGEVVRTGWNSPLHF
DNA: TGTGCCAGCAGTGAAAAGGGAGAGGTTGTGAGGACAGGGTGGAATTCACCCCTCCACTTT

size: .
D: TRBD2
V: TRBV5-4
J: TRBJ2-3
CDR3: CASSLSIGTTSTDTQYF
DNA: TGTGCCAGCAGCTTGTCTATAGGGACTACAAGCACAGATACGCAGTATTTT

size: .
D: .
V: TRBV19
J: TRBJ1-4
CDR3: CASSIAVTNEKLFF
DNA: TGTGCCAGTAGTATAGCGGTAACTAATGAAAAACTGTTTTTT

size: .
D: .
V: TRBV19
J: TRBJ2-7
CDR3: CASSIGWQPNSYEQYF
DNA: TGTGCCAGTAGTATAGGGTGGCAGCCAAACTCCTACGAGCAGTACTTC

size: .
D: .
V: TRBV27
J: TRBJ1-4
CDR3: CASSSRQRLGEKLFF
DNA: TGTGCCAGCAGCTCCAGACAGAGGTTAGGGGAAAAACTGTTTTTT

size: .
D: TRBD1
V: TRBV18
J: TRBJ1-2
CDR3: CASSPYDRVDYGYTF
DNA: TGTGCCAGCTCACCCTACGACAGGGTGGACTATGGCTACACCTTC

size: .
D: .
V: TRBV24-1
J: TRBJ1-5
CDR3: CATSQYSNQPQHF
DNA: TGTGCCACGTCCCAGTATAGCAATCAGCCCCAGCATTTT

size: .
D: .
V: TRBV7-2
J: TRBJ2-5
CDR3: CASSLAGVPETQYF
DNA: TGTGCCAGCAGCTTAGCGGGGGTCCCAGAGACCCAGTACTTC

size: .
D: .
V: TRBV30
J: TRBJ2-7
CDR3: CAWSVGGVSPYEQYF
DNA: TGTGCCTGGAGTGTAGGAGGTGTATCCCCCTACGAGCAGTACTTC

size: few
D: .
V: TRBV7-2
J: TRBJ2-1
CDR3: CASSLAGRRNEQFF
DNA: TGTGCCAGCAGCTTGGCCGGGCGCAGGAATGAGCAGTTCTTC

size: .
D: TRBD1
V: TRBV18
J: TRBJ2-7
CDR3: CASSQGQSYEQYF
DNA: TGTGCCAGCTCACAGGGACAGTCCTACGAGCAGTACTTC

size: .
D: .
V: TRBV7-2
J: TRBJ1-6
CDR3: CASSLTAEVWSPLHF
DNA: TGTGCCAGCAGCTTAACTGCAGAAGTCTGGTCACCCCTCCACTTT

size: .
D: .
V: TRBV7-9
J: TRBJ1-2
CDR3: CASSLVRARDYGYTF
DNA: TGTGCCAGCAGCTTAGTGAGGGCGAGGGACTATGGCTACACCTTC

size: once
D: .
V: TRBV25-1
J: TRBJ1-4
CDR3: CASSPPLGQGDEKLFF
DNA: TGTGCCAGCAGTCCCCCCCTAGGGCAGGGCGATGAAAAACTGTTTTTT

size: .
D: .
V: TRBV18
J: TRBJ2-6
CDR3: CASSPQDSGANVLTF
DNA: TGTGCCAGCTCACCACAGGACTCTGGGGCCAACGTCCTGACTTTC

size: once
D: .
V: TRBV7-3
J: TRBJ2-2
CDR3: CASSLMVTVNTGELFF
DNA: TGTGCCAGCAGCTTAATGGTGACTGTAAACACCGGGGAGCTGTTTTTT

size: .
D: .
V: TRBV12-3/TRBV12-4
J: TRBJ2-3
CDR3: CASSWAGTDTQYF
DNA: TGTGCCAGCAGTTGGGCGGGCACAGATACGCAGTATTTT

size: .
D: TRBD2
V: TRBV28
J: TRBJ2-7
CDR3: CASSRAGPYEQYF
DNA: TGTGCCAGCAGTCGAGCGGGGCCCTACGAGCAGTACTTC

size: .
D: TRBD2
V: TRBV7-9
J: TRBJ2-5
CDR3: CASSLGLVGGAGQETQYF
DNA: TGTGCCAGCAGCTTAGGGCTCGTGGGAGGAGCGGGACAAGAGACCCAGTACTTC

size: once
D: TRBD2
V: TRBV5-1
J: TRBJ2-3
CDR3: CASSLRGLELTDTQYF
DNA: TGCGCCAGCAGCTTACGGGGACTAGAACTTACAGATACGCAGTATTTT

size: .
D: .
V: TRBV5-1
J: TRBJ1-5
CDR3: CASSLAGRAGQPQHF
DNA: TGCGCTAGCAGCTTGGCGGGCAGGGCCGGGCAGCCCCAGCATTTT

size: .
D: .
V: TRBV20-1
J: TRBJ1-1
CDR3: CSASSGGTEAFF
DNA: TGCAGTGCTAGTTCTGGGGGCACTGAAGCTTTCTTT

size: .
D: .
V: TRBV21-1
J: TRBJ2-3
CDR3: CASMSGGQSTDTQYF
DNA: TGTGCCAGCATGTCGGGAGGGCAGAGCACAGATACGCAGTATTTT

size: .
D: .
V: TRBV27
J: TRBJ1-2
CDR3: CASSLSANGYGYTF
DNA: TGTGCCAGCAGTTTATCGGCCAACGGCTATGGCTACACCTTC

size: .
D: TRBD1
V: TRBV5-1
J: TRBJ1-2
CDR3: CASSWGDRGHYGYTF
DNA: TGCGCCAGCAGCTGGGGGGACAGGGGGCACTATGGCTACACCTTC

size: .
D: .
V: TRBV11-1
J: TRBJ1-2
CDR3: CASSLDVSNYGYTF
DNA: TGTGCCAGCAGCTTAGATGTTTCTAACTATGGCTACACCTTC